This note documents a single T cell receptor (beta chain) sequence. Its specificity is not known. Sequencing used immunoSEQ v3.0 at survey level. TCRdb's copy holds only in-frame clones and misses some; the assay was immunoSEQ multiplex PCR. The sample shows about 35,000 clones, 65% to 85% of them seen only once. The ends were cut back, 5 bases at V and 2 bases at J, with 10 bases in the middle. Germline assignment: CDR1 MNHEY and CDR2 SMNVEV (reference sequence). This CDR3 spans 14 amino acids. The data originate from a study of long-term antiretroviral therapy in people with HIV. Study-wide results and limits: Whichever time point was examined, clones expanded before ART dominated the repertoire.

The sequencing here drew on unsorted PBMCs, taken 3 years after starting antiretroviral therapy. The J gene is TRBJ2-1, the V gene TRBV27; the D is unclear. This TCR came from a man aged 45 to 65 with HIV. The CDR3 protein is CASSVQQPYNEQFF. CDR3 DNA sequence: TGTGCCAGCAGTGTCCAACAGCCCTACAATGAGCAGTTCTTC.